The T cell receptor (beta chain) under discussion was sequenced for a study of blood T cell repertoires in COVID-19 (dated by TCRdb to about 2020). Describing the broader study: The collaborator samples originated in the United States, Italy and Spain and spanned the acute and convalescent phases of COVID-19. Where available, HLA class I and class II types were taken from metadata supplied by the sample provider and were not determined by assay-based typing. The samples were drawn from two sources: the first 160 participants of the ongoing ImmuneRACE study, and 1,254 subjects contributed by 6 global collaborators. The sample metadata nearly always contained a de-identified subject ID, COVID-19 status, age in years and sex. The dataset comprised deeply sampled blood TCRbeta repertoires from subjects exposed to, actively infected with, or recovered from COVID-19. The repertoires were made available in a free public database intended to serve as a resource for research on the immune response to SARS-CoV-2. The material from the prospective study consisted of cDNA or gDNA derived from T cells, B-cell-depleted T cells, or PBMCs.

The immunoSEQ Assay, a bias-controlled multiplex PCR, was used to amplify TCRbeta CDR3 regions from genomic DNA. The original methods were these. The number of nucleated cells in each sample was estimated from the amplification of reference gene primers within the assay. Sequence reads were collapsed and filtered to measure the absolute abundance of every unique TCRbeta CDR3 rearrangement. For each sample, productive Simpson clonality was calculated as the square root of Simpson's diversity index across productive rearrangements. The table comes from immuneACCESS by way of TCRdb, which keeps in-frame sequences with V and J called. Part of the clones is missing from these tables; in studies checked, under half for an unresolved V gene and the rest for unknown reasons. V and J calls and clone size come straight from that table; D and trimming were deduced from the DNA. The sample contains 390,000 or so clones, about 86% of them found a single time. The ten largest clones take up about 10% of the sample.

This clone was seen a handful of times. No cognate antigen has been identified for it. Per-base quality was not reported, and no clone a single base away is much larger than it. The full study reports these points: The quantity of clinical and demographic metadata differed by source and by participant and was supplied without curation.

Sequences MNHNS (CDR1) and SASEGT (CDR2) are obtained from the germline V gene. The trim is 4 bases for V and 5 bases for J, with a gap of 26 bases between the germline ends. The CDR3 runs 18 amino acids, cysteine and phenylalanine included. This entry keeps only the CDR3 DNA: 54 bases, framed from base 1. In the prospective study, participants were 18 to 89 years old, resided in fewer than 25 geographic areas of the United States, and were enrolled through a virtual design. Cohort assignment in the prospective study relied on participant-reported clinical history from a screening survey and a study questionnaire. ImmuneRACE Cohort 3 recovered participants were defined by two consecutive negative NP/OP PCR tests, healthcare professional clearance, or symptom resolution. In the prospective study, whole blood, serum and a nasopharyngeal or oropharyngeal swab were collected from each participant by mobile phlebotomists. Over an approximately 2-month period, participants in the prospective study had the option of providing additional blood draws and questionnaires. Prospective study blood samples were shipped either frozen or at room temperature before DNA extraction.

The receptor's source is a woman in her 50s who had recovered from COVID-19. This chain joins TRBV6-1 to TRBJ1-1, with the D gene too uncertain to name. Sequencing was performed on PBMCs or T cells enriched from blood (not recorded which). The CDR3 protein: CASSGNGPRGQKRTEAFF. The nucleotide sequence is TGTGCCAGCAGTGGTAACGGGCCTCGTGGCCAGAAGCGGACTGAAGCTTTCTTT.